A selection of T cell receptor beta chains follows, all from one sample in a study of T cell repertoires in cytomegalovirus infection. TCRdb reprocessed the reads via MiXCR and lists one record per CDR3 protein. The data show 150,000 to 200,000 distinct CDR3 sequences, about 21% seen once. The specimen sequenced was PBMCs. The origin of the receptors is a human donor in good health (CMV status not recorded). Some clones in this sample may be carry-over from other donors' samples. CDR3s include the opening cysteine and the closing phenylalanine or tryptophan. Fields, in order: clone size, V gene, D gene, J gene, CDR3 protein, CDR3 DNA. D genes are given only for firm matches. Size values are once, few and many counts, or a class for expanded clones, and some rows have none.

few	TRBV25-1	NA	TRBJ1-2	CASSGGLIGYGYTF	TGTGCCAGCAGCGGTGGGCTTATTGGCTATGGCTACACCTTC
few	TRBV7-8	TRBD1	TRBJ1-2	CASSSRDSNYGYTF	TGTGCCAGCAGCTCCAGGGACAGTAACTATGGCTACACCTTC
few	TRBV5-1	NA	TRBJ1-1	CASSLENRVDTEAFF	TGCGCCAGCAGCTTGGAAAACAGGGTGGACACTGAAGCTTTCTTT
many	TRBV7-6	NA	TRBJ2-2	CASSSSPGNLGTGELFF	TGTGCCAGCAGCTCGAGCCCCGGGAATCTAGGTACCGGGGAGCTGTTTTTT
NA	TRBV5-6	TRBD1	TRBJ2-3	CASSPRQGYTDTQYF	TGTGCCAGCAGCCCCCGACAGGGGTACACAGATACGCAGTATTTT
many	TRBV6-2/TRBV6-3	NA	TRBJ1-2	CASAEASFHYGYTF	TGTGCCAGCGCGGAGGCTTCGTTTCACTATGGCTACACCTTC
few	TRBV7-2	NA	TRBJ2-6	CASSLARGTTSGANVLTF	TGTGCCAGCAGCTTGGCAAGGGGTACAACTTCTGGGGCCAACGTCCTGACTTTC
many	TRBV7-8	NA	TRBJ2-2	CASSLGVGELFF	TGTGCCAGCAGCTTAGGGGTCGGGGAGCTGTTTTTT
NA	TRBV5-4	NA	TRBJ1-1	CASSLVWDPEAFF	TGTGCCAGCAGCTTGGTATGGGACCCTGAAGCTTTCTTT
NA	TRBV6-5	NA	TRBJ2-1	CASSYSRSYNEQFF	TGTGCCAGCAGTTACTCGAGGTCCTACAATGAGCAGTTCTTC
NA	TRBV5-6	NA	TRBJ2-1	CASSLGGPREQFF	TGTGCCAGCAGCTTGGGGGGTCCGCGTGAGCAGTTCTTC
many	TRBV7-2	TRBD2	TRBJ2-3	CASSLTSGRSDTQYF	TGTGCCAGCAGTCTAACTAGCGGGAGGTCAGATACGCAGTATTTT
NA	TRBV5-1	NA	TRBJ1-1	CASSRSGGNTEAFF	TGCGCCAGCAGCCGGTCCGGAGGGAACACTGAAGCTTTCTTT
NA	TRBV12-3/TRBV12-4	TRBD1	TRBJ2-1	CASRLQTGGTEQFF	TGTGCCAGCAGGCTTCAGACAGGGGGGACCGAGCAGTTCTTC
NA	TRBV5-4	NA	TRBJ2-1	CASRLRDNEQFF	TGTGCCAGCAGATTGAGGGACAATGAGCAGTTCTTC
NA	TRBV20-1	NA	TRBJ1-3	CSARGTAGQSGNTIYF	TGCAGTGCTAGGGGGACCGCGGGACAATCTGGAAACACCATATATTTT
NA	TRBV10-3	TRBD1	TRBJ1-2	CAISEKKGAGLFYGYTF	TGTGCCATCAGTGAGAAAAAGGGGGCAGGACTCTTCTATGGCTACACCTTC
NA	TRBV6-5	NA	TRBJ2-2	CASTYGTQGNTGELFF	TGTGCCAGCACCTACGGGACCCAGGGAAACACCGGGGAGCTGTTTTTT
NA	TRBV7-3	TRBD2	TRBJ2-1	CASSSTSGSYNEQFF	TGTGCCAGCAGCTCTACTAGCGGGAGCTACAATGAGCAGTTCTTC
NA	TRBV12-3/TRBV12-4	TRBD2	TRBJ2-1	CASSRYGGARFF	TGTGCCAGCAGCCGCTACGGGGGGGCCCGGTTCTTC
NA	TRBV5-8	NA	TRBJ1-5	CASLTEQGGKQPQHF	TGTGCCAGCTTGACAGAACAGGGTGGAAAGCAGCCCCAGCATTTT
many	TRBV7-2	TRBD2	TRBJ2-1	CASSPQGGWATSGNDEQFF	TGTGCCAGCAGCCCCCAGGGGGGCTGGGCGACTAGCGGGAATGATGAGCAGTTCTTC
NA	TRBV20-1	TRBD2	TRBJ2-3	CSAAIAGVQDTQYF	TGCAGTGCCGCGATAGCGGGAGTACAAGATACGCAGTATTTT
NA	TRBV19	NA	TRBJ2-2	CASSISPGSQKAGELFF	TGTGCCAGTAGTATATCCCCCGGGAGTCAGAAGGCCGGGGAGCTGTTTTTT
NA	TRBV12-3/TRBV12-4	NA	TRBJ2-7	CASRLQGYEQYF	TGTGCCAGCAGATTACAGGGCTACGAGCAGTACTTC
NA	TRBV6-6	NA	TRBJ2-7	CASRSGQTRLASHEQYF	TGTGCCAGCAGGAGCGGACAGACTAGACTAGCAAGCCACGAGCAGTACTTC
few	TRBV12-5	NA	TRBJ2-2	CGGAANTGELFF	TGTGGGGGGGCAGCGAACACCGGGGAGCTGTTTTTT
few	TRBV5-6	NA	TRBJ1-5	CASSLTGTSRNQPQHF	TGTGCCAGCAGCCTGACCGGGACATCCAGAAATCAGCCCCAGCATTTT
few	TRBV20-1	NA	TRBJ1-2	CSAREGSRGIPSAWGDGYTF	TGCAGTGCTAGAGAAGGGAGCAGGGGAATTCCGTCCGCTTGGGGGGATGGCTACACCTTC
many	TRBV7-2	NA	TRBJ2-4	CASSPGGYKNIQYF	TGTGCCAGCAGCCCGGGGGGCTACAAAAACATTCAGTACTTC
few	TRBV7-9	NA	TRBJ1-5	CASSVQGRRQPQHF	TGTGCCAGCAGCGTTCAGGGACGACGTCAGCCCCAGCATTTT
many	TRBV6-1	NA	TRBJ2-2	CASSEFYGTGELFF	TGTGCCAGCAGTGAATTCTATGGCACCGGGGAGCTGTTTTTT
many	TRBV20-1	TRBD1	TRBJ1-5	CSAGSDREGNQPQHF	TGCAGTGCCGGGAGCGACAGGGAAGGCAATCAGCCCCAGCATTTT
NA	TRBV9	NA	TRBJ1-5	CASIVGEELQPQHF	TGTGCCAGCATCGTAGGGGAGGAGTTACAGCCCCAGCATTTT
NA	TRBV12-3/TRBV12-4	NA	TRBJ1-1	CASSTGRWGEAFF	TGTGCCAGCAGCACGGGGAGGTGGGGTGAAGCTTTCTTT
many	TRBV28	NA	TRBJ1-6	CASSLDGSPLHF	TGTGCCAGCAGTTTAGACGGTTCACCCCTCCACTTT
many	TRBV7-6	TRBD2	TRBJ2-1	CASSLRLAGERGNEQFF	TGTGCCAGCAGCTTACGGCTAGCGGGGGAGCGGGGCAATGAGCAGTTCTTC
NA	TRBV5-1	TRBD2	TRBJ2-5	CASSLAGVQETQYF	TGCGCCAGCAGCTTAGCGGGGGTCCAAGAGACCCAGTACTTC
NA	TRBV27	NA	TRBJ2-1	CASSPTGGQSSYNEQFF	TGTGCCAGCAGCCCTACGGGCGGCCAAAGCTCCTACAATGAGCAGTTCTTC